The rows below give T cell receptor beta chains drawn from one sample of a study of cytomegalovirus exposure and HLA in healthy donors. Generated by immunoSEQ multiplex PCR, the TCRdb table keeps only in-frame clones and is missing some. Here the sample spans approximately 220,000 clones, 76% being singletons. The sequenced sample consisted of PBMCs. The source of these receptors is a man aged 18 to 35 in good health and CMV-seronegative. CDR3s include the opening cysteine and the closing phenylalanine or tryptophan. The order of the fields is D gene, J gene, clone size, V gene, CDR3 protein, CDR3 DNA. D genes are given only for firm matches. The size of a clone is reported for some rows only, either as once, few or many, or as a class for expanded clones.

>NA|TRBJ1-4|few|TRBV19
CASNERGNEKLFF
TGTGCCAGTAATGAACGGGGGAATGAAAAACTGTTTTTT
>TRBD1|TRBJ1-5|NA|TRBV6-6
CASSRDRDQPQHF
TGTGCCAGCAGCAGGGACAGAGATCAGCCCCAGCATTTT
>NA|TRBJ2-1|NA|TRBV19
CASSIRGKGDNEQFF
TGTGCCAGTAGTATCAGGGGAAAGGGGGATAATGAGCAGTTCTTC
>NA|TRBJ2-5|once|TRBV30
CAWMSVGTPLKTQYF
TGTGCCTGGATGTCCGTAGGGACACCCTTGAAGACCCAGTACTTC
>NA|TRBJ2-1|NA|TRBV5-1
CASSLDLFGSVTIWNEQFF
TGCGCCAGCAGCTTGGACTTATTCGGGAGTGTGACTATTTGGAATGAGCAGTTCTTC
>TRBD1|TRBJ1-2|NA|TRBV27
CASSPMSLGQGNYGYTF
TGTGCCAGCAGCCCAATGTCTCTAGGACAGGGAAACTATGGCTACACCTTC
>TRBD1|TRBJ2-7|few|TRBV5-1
CASSLAGQGYEQYF
TGCGCCAGCAGCTTGGCGGGACAGGGCTACGAGCAGTACTTC
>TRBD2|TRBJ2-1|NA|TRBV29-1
CSVDPPSGRRNEQFF
TGCAGCGTTGACCCCCCTAGCGGGAGACGCAATGAGCAGTTCTTC
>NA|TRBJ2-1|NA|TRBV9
CASSVGGVAYNEQFF
TGTGCCAGCAGCGTAGGGGGCGTCGCCTACAATGAGCAGTTCTTC
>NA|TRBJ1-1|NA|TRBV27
CASSQGLNTEAFF
TGTGCCAGCAGCCAGGGGCTCAACACTGAAGCTTTCTTT
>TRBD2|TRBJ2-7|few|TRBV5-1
CASSPSGGSSYEQYF
TGCGCCAGCAGCCCTAGCGGGGGGAGCTCCTACGAGCAGTACTTC
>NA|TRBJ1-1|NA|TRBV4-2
CASSATSGVETEAFF
TGTGCCAGCAGCGCCACCTCAGGGGTCGAAACTGAAGCTTTCTTT
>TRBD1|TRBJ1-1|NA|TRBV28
CASSLSSQGVRTEAFF
TGTGCCAGCAGTTTATCTTCCCAGGGGGTGAGGACTGAAGCTTTCTTT
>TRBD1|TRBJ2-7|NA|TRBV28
CASSPLDRSEGYEQYF
TGTGCCAGCAGTCCTCTGGACAGGAGCGAAGGGTACGAGCAGTACTTC
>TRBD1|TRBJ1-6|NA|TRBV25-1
CASWTGTNSPLHF
TGTGCCAGTTGGACAGGAACAAATTCACCCCTCCACTTT
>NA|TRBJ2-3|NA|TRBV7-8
CASSLGGEDTQYF
TGTGCCAGCAGCTTAGGTGGGGAGGATACGCAGTATTTT
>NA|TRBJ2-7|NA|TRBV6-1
CAISARGSSYEQYF
TGTGCCATCTCGGCGCGGGGCAGCTCCTACGAGCAGTACTTC
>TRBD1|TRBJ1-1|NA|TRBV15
CATSSETGYDTEAFF
TGTGCCACCAGCAGCGAGACAGGGTACGACACTGAAGCTTTCTTT
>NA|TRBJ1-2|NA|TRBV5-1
CASSLSLSGPNYGYTF
TGCGCCAGCAGCTTGAGTTTGTCAGGGCCTAACTATGGCTACACCTTC
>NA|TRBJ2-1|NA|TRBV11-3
CASSLVGTGMNEQFF
TGTGCCAGCAGCTTAGTTGGCACGGGGATGAATGAGCAGTTCTTC
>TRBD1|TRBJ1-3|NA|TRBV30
CAWNPGQGLPSGNTIYF
TGTGCCTGGAACCCGGGACAGGGGCTACCCTCTGGAAACACCATATATTTT
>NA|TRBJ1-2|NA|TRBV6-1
CASREGGDNYGYTF
TGTGCCAGCAGGGAAGGAGGAGATAACTATGGCTACACCTTC
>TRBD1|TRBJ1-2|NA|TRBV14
CASSQVTGAFFGYTF
TGTGCCAGCAGCCAAGTGACAGGGGCTTTTTTTGGCTACACCTTC
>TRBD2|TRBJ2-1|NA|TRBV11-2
CASSTAGRESDEQFF
TGTGCCAGCAGCACAGCTGGGCGGGAGAGTGATGAGCAGTTCTTC
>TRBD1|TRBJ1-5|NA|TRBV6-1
CASTLQGGNQPQHF
TGTGCCAGCACTCTACAGGGGGGGAATCAGCCCCAGCATTTT
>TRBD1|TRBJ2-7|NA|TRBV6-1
CASSDFGTGGGYEQYF
TGTGCCAGCAGTGATTTCGGGACAGGGGGCGGGTACGAGCAGTACTTC
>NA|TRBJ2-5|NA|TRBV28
CASSFAAQETQYF
TGTGCCAGCAGTTTTGCGGCCCAAGAGACCCAGTACTTC
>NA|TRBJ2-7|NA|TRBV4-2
CASSQGEAYEQYF
TGTGCCAGCAGCCAAGGAGAGGCCTACGAGCAGTACTTC
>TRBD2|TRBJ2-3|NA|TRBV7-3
CASSFASGPTDTQYF
TGTGCCAGCAGCTTCGCTAGCGGGCCCACAGATACGCAGTATTTT
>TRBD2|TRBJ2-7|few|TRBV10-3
CAISEWGREGQSEQYF
TGTGCCATCAGTGAGTGGGGGCGGGAGGGCCAGAGCGAGCAGTACTTC
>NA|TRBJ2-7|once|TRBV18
CASSLGQDRVYEQYF
TGTGCCAGCTCACTCGGTCAGGACAGAGTCTACGAGCAGTACTTC
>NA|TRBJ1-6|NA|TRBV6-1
CASSESVNSPLHF
TGTGCCAGCAGTGAGTCGGTGAATTCACCCCTCCACTTT
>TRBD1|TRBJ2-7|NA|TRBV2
CASRGLGQGTYEQYF
TGTGCCAGCAGAGGCCTAGGACAGGGGACTTACGAGCAGTACTTC
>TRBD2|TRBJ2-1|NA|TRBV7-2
CASSLNPSGTSYNEQFF
TGTGCCAGCAGCTTAAACCCTAGCGGCACCTCCTACAATGAGCAGTTCTTC
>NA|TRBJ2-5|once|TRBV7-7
CASSLAQQRPQYF
TGTGCTAGCAGCTTAGCGCAGCAGCGCCCCCAGTACTTC
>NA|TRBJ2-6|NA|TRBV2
CASRPGTPASGANVLTF
TGTGCCAGCAGACCTGGGACACCCGCCTCTGGGGCCAACGTCCTGACTTTC
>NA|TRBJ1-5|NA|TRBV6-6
CASSYGSDQPQHF
TGTGCCAGCAGTTATGGCAGTGATCAGCCCCAGCATTTT
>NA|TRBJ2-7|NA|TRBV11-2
CASSFRATHDEQYF
TGTGCCAGCAGCTTCAGGGCCACGCACGACGAGCAGTACTTC
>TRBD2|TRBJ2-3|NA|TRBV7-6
CASSLRDSGREGTQYF
TGTGCCAGCAGCCTCCGGGATAGCGGGAGGGAAGGGACGCAGTATTTT
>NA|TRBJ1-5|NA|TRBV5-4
CATGVRGQPQHF
TGTGCCACCGGGGTGAGGGGGCAGCCCCAGCATTTT
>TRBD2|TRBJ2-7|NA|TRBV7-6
CASSLTSGSYEQYF
TGTGCCAGCAGCCTAACTAGCGGGAGTTACGAGCAGTACTTC
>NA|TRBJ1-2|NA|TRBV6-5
CASSSGGAYGYTF
TGTGCCAGCAGTTCGGGAGGGGCCTATGGCTACACCTTC
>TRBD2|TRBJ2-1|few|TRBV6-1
CASSALAGGVINEQFF
TGTGCCAGCAGTGCCCTAGCGGGAGGGGTGATCAATGAGCAGTTCTTC
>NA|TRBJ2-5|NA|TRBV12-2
CASRQGDRALPYF
TGTGCAAGTCGCCAAGGGGACAGGGCTTTACCGTACTTC
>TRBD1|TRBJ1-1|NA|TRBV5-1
CASSLRDSSFAEAFF
TGCGCCAGCAGCCTTAGGGACAGTTCGTTCGCTGAAGCTTTCTTT
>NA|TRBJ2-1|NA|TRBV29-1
CSVRGAGEPFF
TGCAGCGTGAGAGGCGCTGGGGAGCCGTTCTTC
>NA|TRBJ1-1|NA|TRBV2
CASKVTANTEAFF
TGTGCCAGCAAGGTGACAGCGAACACTGAAGCTTTCTTT
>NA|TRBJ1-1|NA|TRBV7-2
CASSLVVGVTEAFF
TGTGCCAGCAGCTTAGTTGTCGGGGTTACTGAAGCTTTCTTT
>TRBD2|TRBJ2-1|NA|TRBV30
CAWSVAGEQFF
TGTGCCTGGAGTGTAGCGGGAGAGCAGTTCTTC
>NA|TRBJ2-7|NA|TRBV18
CASSTRDTYYEQYF
TGTGCCAGCTCAACCCGGGACACATACTACGAGCAGTACTTC
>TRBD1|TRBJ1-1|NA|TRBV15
CATSREVTGGTEAFF
TGTGCCACCAGCAGAGAGGTGACAGGGGGAACTGAAGCTTTCTTT
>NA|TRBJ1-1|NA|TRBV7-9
CASSPRGGRAFF
TGTGCCAGCAGCCCCCGGGGGGGGCGTGCTTTCTTT